The following is a TCR beta chain sequence with its context. This clonotype was counted between two and nine times. Its antigen has not been determined. No per-base quality is available; no much larger clone lies one base away. The library was made by 5' RACE. TCRdb records Illumina HiSeq 2000 as the sequencer. A universal primer binding site was added through template switching, and the final cDNA carried a unique molecular identifier so that TCR cDNA molecules could be counted accurately. Specific primers in the conserved constant-segment region were used to synthesize first-strand cDNA for the TCR alpha and beta chains. To control for contamination, each cDNA library was double barcoded with a SMART-Mk sample barcode plus Illumina barcodes. TruSeq adapter sequences along with Illumina sample barcodes were introduced in two successive PCR steps. The Illumina HiSeq platform was used with custom primers to sequence TCR alpha and beta cDNA libraries. On the authors' methods: Unique molecular identifiers were extracted from raw reads with MiGEC, and CDR3 positions were determined with MiXCR. For each individual, recombination models were inferred using an EM algorithm with the repgenHMM and IGoR tools. Shared clonotypes were analyzed with the tcR package in R, and sharing was normalized by the product of cloneset sizes. Out-of-frame nonproductive sequences were analyzed to study raw recombination free of thymic and clonal selection effects. In-frame beta chains were kept once TCRdb had trimmed the public reads at Q25 with fastp and called clones with MiXCR. For every CDR3 protein sequence, its rows merge into one entry that carries the most common genes and DNA. TCRdb, not the authors, supplied the V and J calls. The sample table lists around 1.7 million distinct CDR3 sequences, roughly 35% of them with a count of one. The ten top clones hold 0.25% to 0.3% of the sample.

The data stem from a study of identical twins (dated by TCRdb to about 2016). Regarding the research as a whole: To test whether fetal clonotypes persist, this study deep-sequenced TCR alpha and beta repertoires from monozygotic twins, from unrelated adults of various ages, and from cord blood. To rule out contamination, replicate twin experiments were performed at different times with different library preparation protocols. Overall results and qualifications from the work: Invariant T cells such as MAIT and iNKT could partly confound zero-insertion analyses, though diverse VJ usage argued against this for most clonotypes. Because the same donors could not be followed over many years, the conclusions depended on cross-sectional statistical analysis. Abundant cord blood beta clonotypes carried fewer insertions; young adult naive repertoires showed a weaker similar trend, while memory repertoires showed none. Recombination models systematically underestimated out-of-frame TCR alpha sharing in monozygotic twins but agreed with sharing between unrelated individuals. Excess twin sharing in beta out-of-frame sequences was weaker because fewer shared sequences lowered the signal-to-noise ratio. Compared with coincidental sharing between unrelated individuals, an excess of low generation-probability sequences was observed among out-of-frame TCR alpha sequences shared between twins.

All donors were healthy Caucasians. According to the germline V gene, CDR1 reads SGHTA and CDR2 reads FQGNSA. Spanning cysteine to phenylalanine, the CDR3 consists of 16 amino acids. Here the CDR3 DNA is all that survives: 48 bases in frame from base 1. V loses 3 bases, J loses 1 base, and the germline ends lie 15 bases apart. The sequence was obtained from a newborn girl in good health. The V and J genes are TRBV7-2 and TRBJ2-5; matching of 6 bases hints at TRBD2 as the D gene. Specimen: cord blood. The DNA sequence is as follows: TGTGCCAGCAGCTTCTGGACGGGGGTACCCCAAGAGACCCAGTACTTC. Its product reads: CASSFWTGVPQETQYF.